Sequencing of this T cell receptor beta chain was carried out in a study of shared clonotypes between healthy human individuals. Germline lookup yields CDR1 MGHRA and CDR2 YSYEKL. This CDR3 is 15 amino acids long. The germline V and J ends were trimmed by 4 bases and 0 bases, with 9 bases remaining between them. The assay used deep level. Generated by immunoSEQ multiplex PCR, the TCRdb table keeps only in-frame clones and is missing some. The sample consists of roughly 2.2 million clones, over 85% of them appearing once. Details on this clone: Its antigen is undetermined.

General study results and limits: Sampling involved blood alone; tissue repertoires likely differ.

CD4+ cells underwent separation, giving CD45RA+ naive and CD45RA-negative memory subsets. V gene TRBV4-1 combines with J gene TRBJ2-2; unclear D gene. The sample consisted of naive CD4+ T cells from PBMCs. As for subset: CD45RA+ positively selected. The clonotype was recovered from a man aged 18 to 29 in good health. Some clones in this sample may be carry-over from other donors' samples. The CDR3 spells CASSRAKPNTGELFF. The CDR3 region has the DNA TGCGCCAGCAGCCGAGCGAAACCGAACACCGGGGAGCTGTTTTTT.